This T cell receptor (beta chain) was sequenced during a study of blood T cell repertoires in COVID-19. The CDR3 is made up of 14 amino acids. Between the trimmed V and J ends, which lost 2 bases and 4 bases, there was a span of 14 bases. Per germline, CDR1 GTSNPN and CDR2 SVGIG (reference sequence). The repertoire was sequenced with immunoSEQ multiplex PCR; TCRdb's copy has only in-frame clones and lacks some. This table holds fewer than 400,000 clones, roughly 85% found once. Sequences were obtained from PBMCs or T cells enriched from blood (not recorded which). V usage is TRBV30 and J usage is TRBJ2-5, with D perhaps TRBD1 (6 bases). The receptor was derived from a young woman who had been exposed to COVID-19. The CDR3 coding sequence is TGTGCCTGGAGTAAAACAGGGTCGGCAGAGACCCAGTACTTC. Residues: CAWSKTGSAETQYF. Using reference TRBV30 and TRBJ2-5 for the parts outside the CDR3, the full variable domain is SQTIHQWPATLVQPVGSPLSLECTVEGTSNPNLYWYRQAAGRGLQLLFYSVGIGQISSEVPQNLSASRPQDRQFILSSKKLLLSDSGFYLCAWSKTGSAETQYFGPGTRLLVL.